Listed below are T cell receptor beta chains from one sample, sequenced in a study of cytomegalovirus exposure and HLA in healthy donors. Clones were read by immunoSEQ multiplex PCR, and TCRdb kept only the in-frame ones, dropping some. This repertoire includes about 200,000 clones. The sample consisted of PBMCs. The receptors were sampled from a young woman in good health and CMV-seropositive. Both conserved end residues are part of each CDR3. The order of the fields is J gene, V gene, D gene, CDR3 protein, CDR3 DNA. D genes are given only for firm matches.

>TRBJ1-5|TRBV5-5|NA
CASQLEGNQPQHF
TGTGCCAGCCAATTGGAGGGCAATCAGCCCCAGCATTTT
>TRBJ1-6|TRBV6-1|NA
CASSGTSDSSGNSPLHF
TGTGCCAGCAGTGGAACCTCGGACAGCTCCGGGAATTCACCCCTCCACTTT
>TRBJ1-2|TRBV4-1|TRBD1
CASSQDRNRGGYGYTF
TGCGCCAGCAGCCAAGACCGGAACAGGGGGGGCTATGGCTACACCTTC
>TRBJ1-2|TRBV15|NA
CATSREEGDGYTF
TGTGCCACCAGCAGAGAAGAGGGTGATGGCTACACCTTC
>TRBJ1-1|TRBV15|NA
CATSRERGEGGNTEAFF
TGTGCCACCAGCAGAGAGAGGGGGGAGGGGGGAAACACTGAAGCTTTCTTT
>TRBJ1-4|TRBV20-1|NA
CSALGPEKLFF
TGCAGTGCTCTGGGCCCTGAAAAACTGTTTTTT
>TRBJ1-1|TRBV10-2|NA
CASSESNMNTEAFF
TGCGCCAGCAGTGAGTCGAACATGAACACTGAAGCTTTCTTT
>TRBJ2-5|TRBV5-1|TRBD1
CASSFTGTGPETQYF
TGCGCCAGCAGCTTTACCGGGACAGGCCCGGAGACCCAGTACTTC
>TRBJ2-2|TRBV28|TRBD2
CASSFTSERDYTGELFF
TGTGCCAGCAGTTTCACGAGCGAGCGGGATTACACCGGGGAGCTGTTTTTT
>TRBJ1-1|TRBV5-1|NA
CASSLQGVNTEAFF
TGCGCCAGCAGCTTACAGGGAGTGAACACTGAAGCTTTCTTT
>TRBJ2-5|TRBV5-1|NA
CASSIAGTGQETQYF
TGCGCCAGCAGCATAGCCGGGACTGGCCAAGAGACCCAGTACTTC
>TRBJ2-1|TRBV6-6|NA
CASSSREFNNEQFF
TGTGCCAGCAGTTCACGGGAGTTCAACAATGAGCAGTTCTTC
>TRBJ1-5|TRBV5-5|NA
CASSAEREQSGNQPQHF
TGTGCCAGCAGCGCGGAGCGGGAACAGAGTGGCAATCAGCCCCAGCATTTT
>TRBJ1-3|TRBV5-6|NA
CASSLDRPGNTIYF
TGTGCCAGCAGCTTGGACAGGCCTGGAAACACCATATATTTT
>TRBJ2-7|TRBV10-1|TRBD2
CASSEGGGRTYEQYF
TGCGCCAGCAGTGAAGGTGGCGGGAGAACTTACGAGCAGTACTTC
>TRBJ1-4|TRBV5-1|NA
CASTATGYNEKLFF
TGCGCCAGCACCGCGACAGGCTATAATGAAAAACTGTTTTTT
>TRBJ2-1|TRBV4-1|NA
CASSLRLNEQFF
TGCGCCAGCAGCCTTCGTTTGAATGAGCAGTTCTTC
>TRBJ2-7|TRBV5-4|TRBD2
CASSPGGTSGILLDEQYF
TGTGCCAGCAGCCCCGGGGGGACTAGCGGGATTCTCCTCGACGAGCAGTACTTC
>TRBJ1-5|TRBV28|TRBD1
CASSQTGHQPQHF
TGTGCCAGCTCCCAGACAGGGCATCAGCCCCAGCATTTT
>TRBJ2-3|TRBV30|NA
CAWRPLLEGAADTQYF
TGTGCCTGGAGGCCCCTTCTCGAGGGAGCCGCAGATACGCAGTATTTT
>TRBJ2-2|TRBV15|NA
CATNPGDTGELFF
TGTGCCACCAACCCAGGGGACACCGGGGAGCTGTTTTTT
>TRBJ2-7|TRBV29-1|TRBD2
CSVGGPREGNYEQYF
TGCAGCGTTGGGGGGCCCCGGGAGGGGAACTACGAGCAGTACTTC
>TRBJ1-3|TRBV7-9|NA
CASSLGVMRGNTIYF
TGTGCCAGCAGCTTAGGAGTCATGCGAGGAAACACCATATATTTT
>TRBJ2-6|TRBV6-5|NA
CASQSGANVLTF
TGTGCCAGTCAATCCGGGGCCAACGTCCTGACTTTC
>TRBJ2-2|TRBV19|NA
CASSKGQSNTGELFF
TGTGCCAGTAGTAAAGGACAGTCGAACACCGGGGAGCTGTTTTTT
>TRBJ2-4|TRBV7-9|NA
CASSLRGAKNIQYF
TGTGCCAGCAGCTTAAGGGGGGCCAAAAACATTCAGTACTTC
>TRBJ2-7|TRBV10-3|TRBD1
CAISEGQGRSNEQYF
TGTGCCATCAGTGAAGGACAGGGGAGGTCCAACGAGCAGTACTTC
>TRBJ1-2|TRBV5-8|TRBD1
CASSLTGGLRGYTF
TGTGCCAGCAGCCTAACAGGGGGATTAAGGGGCTACACCTTC
>TRBJ1-2|TRBV7-9|NA
CASSFTYGYTF
TGTGCCAGCAGCTTTACATATGGCTACACCTTC
>TRBJ2-7|TRBV7-9|NA
CASSPGHQISYEQYF
TGTGCCAGCAGCCCGGGACACCAGATCTCCTACGAGCAGTACTTC
>TRBJ2-5|TRBV9|NA
CASSVGGVQETQYF
TGTGCCAGCAGCGTAGGGGGAGTTCAAGAGACCCAGTACTTC
>TRBJ1-5|TRBV19|NA
CASSIDLRQGLNQPQHF
TGTGCCAGTAGTATAGATCTTAGGCAGGGACTCAATCAGCCCCAGCATTTT
>TRBJ2-1|TRBV19|TRBD2
CASIGGDSYNEQFF
TGTGCCAGTATTGGGGGGGACTCCTACAATGAGCAGTTCTTC
>TRBJ2-7|TRBV27|NA
CASSMGLISPYEQYF
TGTGCCAGCAGTATGGGACTTATCTCTCCCTACGAGCAGTACTTC
>TRBJ2-1|TRBV18|NA
CASSPPLENNEQFF
TGTGCCAGCTCACCACCGTTAGAGAACAATGAGCAGTTCTTC
>TRBJ1-2|TRBV15|TRBD1
CATSKKVAGGGYTF
TGTGCCACCAGCAAAAAGGTGGCAGGGGGCGGCTACACCTTC
>TRBJ1-1|TRBV18|NA
CASSPQRRENTEAFF
TGTGCCAGCTCACCGCAAAGGAGAGAGAACACTGAAGCTTTCTTT
>TRBJ2-2|TRBV5-1|TRBD1
CASSPGTGNTGELFF
TGCGCCAGCAGCCCCGGGACAGGAAACACCGGGGAGCTGTTTTTT
>TRBJ2-5|TRBV29-1|TRBD1
CSGRTGEETQYF
TGCAGCGGCAGAACAGGGGAGGAGACCCAGTACTTC
>TRBJ1-1|TRBV11-2|NA
CASSLAVEAFF
TGTGCCAGCAGCTTAGCGGTTGAAGCTTTCTTT